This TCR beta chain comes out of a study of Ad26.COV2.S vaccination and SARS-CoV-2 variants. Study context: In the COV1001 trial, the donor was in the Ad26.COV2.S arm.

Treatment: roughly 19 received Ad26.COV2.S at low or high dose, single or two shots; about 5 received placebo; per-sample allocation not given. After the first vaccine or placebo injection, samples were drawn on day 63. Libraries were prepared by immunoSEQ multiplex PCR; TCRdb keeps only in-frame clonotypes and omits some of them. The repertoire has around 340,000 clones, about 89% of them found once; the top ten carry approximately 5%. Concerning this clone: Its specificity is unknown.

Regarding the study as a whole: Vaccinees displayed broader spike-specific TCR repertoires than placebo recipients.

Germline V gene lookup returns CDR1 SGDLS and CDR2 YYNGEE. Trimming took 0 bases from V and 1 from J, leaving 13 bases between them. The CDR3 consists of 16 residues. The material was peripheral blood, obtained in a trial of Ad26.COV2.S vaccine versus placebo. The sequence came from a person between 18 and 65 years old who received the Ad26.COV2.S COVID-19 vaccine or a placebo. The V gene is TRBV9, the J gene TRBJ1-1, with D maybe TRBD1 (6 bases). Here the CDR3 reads CASSVGIGGGNTEAFF. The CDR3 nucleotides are TGTGCCAGCAGCGTAGGAATAGGAGGGGGGAACACTGAAGCTTTCTTT.